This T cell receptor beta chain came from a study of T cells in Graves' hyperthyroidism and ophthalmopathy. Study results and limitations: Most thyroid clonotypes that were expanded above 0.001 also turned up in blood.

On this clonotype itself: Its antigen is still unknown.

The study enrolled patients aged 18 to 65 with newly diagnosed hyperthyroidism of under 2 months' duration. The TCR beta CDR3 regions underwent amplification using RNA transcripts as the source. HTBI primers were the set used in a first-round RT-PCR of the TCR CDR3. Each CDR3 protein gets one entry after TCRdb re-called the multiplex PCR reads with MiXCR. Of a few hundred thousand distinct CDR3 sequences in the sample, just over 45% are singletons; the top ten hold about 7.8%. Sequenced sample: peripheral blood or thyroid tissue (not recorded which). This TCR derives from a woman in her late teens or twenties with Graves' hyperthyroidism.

This CDR3 reads CASSGDTTAGRDEQYF. The CDR3 bases are TGTGCCAGCAGCGGCGACACCACGGCAGGGAGGGACGAGCAGTACTTC. The chain links TRBV9 to TRBJ2-7, with 7 bases lining up with TRBD2. This CDR3 contains 16 residues. Germline trimming cut 3 bases from V and 5 bases from J; bases unmatched to any gene: 14. From germline, CDR1 is SGDLS and CDR2 YYNGEE.